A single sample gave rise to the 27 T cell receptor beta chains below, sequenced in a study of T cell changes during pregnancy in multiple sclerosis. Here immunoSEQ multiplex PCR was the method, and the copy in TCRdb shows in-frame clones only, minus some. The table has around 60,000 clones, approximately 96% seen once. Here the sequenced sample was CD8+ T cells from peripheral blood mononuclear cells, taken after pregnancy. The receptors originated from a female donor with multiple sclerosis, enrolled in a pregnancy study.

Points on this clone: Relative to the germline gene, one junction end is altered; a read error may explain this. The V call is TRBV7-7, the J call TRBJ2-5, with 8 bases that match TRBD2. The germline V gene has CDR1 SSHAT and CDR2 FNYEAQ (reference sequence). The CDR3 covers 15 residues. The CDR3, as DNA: TGTGCTAGCAGCTCCCATCGGACTAGCAAAGAGACCCAGTACTTC. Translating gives CASSSHRTSKETQYF.

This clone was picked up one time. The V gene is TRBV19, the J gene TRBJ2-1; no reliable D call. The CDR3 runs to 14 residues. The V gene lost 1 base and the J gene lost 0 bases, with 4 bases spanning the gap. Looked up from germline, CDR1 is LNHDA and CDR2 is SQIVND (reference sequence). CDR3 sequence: CASSIVSSYNEQFF. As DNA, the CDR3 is TGTGCCAGTAGTATAGTCAGCTCCTACAATGAGCAGTTCTTC. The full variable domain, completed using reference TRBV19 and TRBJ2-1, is DGGITQSPKYLFRKEGQNVTLSCEQNLNHDAMYWYRQDPGQGLRLIYYSQIVNDFQKGDIAEGYSVSREKKESFPLTVTSAQKNPTAFYLCASSIVSSYNEQFFGPGTRLTVL.

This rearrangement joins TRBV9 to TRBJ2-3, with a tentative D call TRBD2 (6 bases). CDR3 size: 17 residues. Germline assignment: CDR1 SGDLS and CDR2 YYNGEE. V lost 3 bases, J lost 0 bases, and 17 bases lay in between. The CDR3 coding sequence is TGTGCCAGCAGCGCCCCGCGGGAAGTAATCAGCACAGATACGCAGTATTTT. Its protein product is CASSAPREVISTDTQYF.

The CDR3 DNA sequence: TGCAGCGTGGGGGACAACTCCTACGAGCAGTACTTC. Translation: CSVGDNSYEQYF. The chain joins TRBV29-1 to TRBJ2-7; D may be TRBD1 (6 bases). The CDR3 consists of 12 residues. Between the trimmed V and J ends, which lost 6 bases and 0 bases, there was a span of 9 bases. CDR1 and CDR2 from the germline V gene are SQVTM and ANQGSEA.

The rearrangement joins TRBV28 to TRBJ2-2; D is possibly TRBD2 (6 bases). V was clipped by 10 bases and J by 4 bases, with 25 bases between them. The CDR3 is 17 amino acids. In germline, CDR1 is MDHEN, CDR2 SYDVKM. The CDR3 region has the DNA TGTGCCACTACAACGGTACTAGCTCTCCTGGGCACCGGGGAGCTGTTTTTT. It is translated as CATTTVLALLGTGELFF.

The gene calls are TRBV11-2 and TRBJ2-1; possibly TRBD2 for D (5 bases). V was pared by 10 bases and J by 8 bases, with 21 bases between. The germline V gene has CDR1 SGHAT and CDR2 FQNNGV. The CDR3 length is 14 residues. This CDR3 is CAIGEGYRLDEQFF. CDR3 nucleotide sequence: TGTGCCATCGGGGAAGGCTATCGCTTGGATGAGCAGTTCTTC.

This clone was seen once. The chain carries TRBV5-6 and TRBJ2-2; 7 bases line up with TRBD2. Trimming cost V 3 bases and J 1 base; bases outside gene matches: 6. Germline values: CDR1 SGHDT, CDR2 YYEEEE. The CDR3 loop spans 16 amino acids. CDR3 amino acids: CASSSPGLQNTGELFF. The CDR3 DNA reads TGTGCCAGCAGCTCTCCGGGACTACAGAACACCGGGGAGCTGTTTTTT.

The chain's CDR3 is CASSRTGDYNEQFF. CDR3 DNA: TGTGCCAGCAGCCGAACAGGGGACTACAATGAGCAGTTCTTC. The chain joins TRBV5-8 to TRBJ2-1, with 7 bases lining up with TRBD1. The CDR3 is made up of 14 amino acids. Germline trimming cut 4 bases from V and 3 bases from J; bases unmatched to any gene: 4. The germline CDR1 and CDR2 sequences are SGHTS and YDEGEE.

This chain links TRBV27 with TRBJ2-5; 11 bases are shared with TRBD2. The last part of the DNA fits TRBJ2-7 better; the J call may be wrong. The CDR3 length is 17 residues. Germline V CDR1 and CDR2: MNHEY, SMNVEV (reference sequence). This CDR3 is CASSLTTSGRSRYEQYF. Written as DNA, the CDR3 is TGTGCCAGCAGTTTAACAACTAGCGGGAGATCCCGGTACGAGCAGTACTTC.

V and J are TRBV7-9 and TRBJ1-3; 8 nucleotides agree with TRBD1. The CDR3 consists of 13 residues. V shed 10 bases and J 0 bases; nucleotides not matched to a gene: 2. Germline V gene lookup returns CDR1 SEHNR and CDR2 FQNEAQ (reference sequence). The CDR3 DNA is TGTGCCACTACAGGGGGCTCTGGAAACACCATATATTTT. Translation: CATTGGSGNTIYF.

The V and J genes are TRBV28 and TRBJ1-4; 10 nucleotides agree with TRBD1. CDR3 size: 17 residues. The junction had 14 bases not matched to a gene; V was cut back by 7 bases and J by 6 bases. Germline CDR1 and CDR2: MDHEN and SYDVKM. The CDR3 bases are TGTGCCAGCACCCCAGCCCCCCGGGACAGGGGTGATGAAAAACTGTTTTTT. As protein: CASTPAPRDRGDEKLFF.

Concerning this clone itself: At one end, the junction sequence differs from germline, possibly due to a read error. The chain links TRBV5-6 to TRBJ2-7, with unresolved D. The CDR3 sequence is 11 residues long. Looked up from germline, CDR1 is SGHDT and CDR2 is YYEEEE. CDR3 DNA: TGTGCCAGCAGCTTCTCCCACGAGCAGTACTTC. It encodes CASSFSHEQYF.

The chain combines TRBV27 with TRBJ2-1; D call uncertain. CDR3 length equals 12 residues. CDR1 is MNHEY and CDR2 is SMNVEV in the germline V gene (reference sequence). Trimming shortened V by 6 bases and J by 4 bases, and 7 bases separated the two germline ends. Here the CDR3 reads CASSTNYNEQFF. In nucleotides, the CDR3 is TGTGCCAGCAGCACTAATTACAATGAGCAGTTCTTC.

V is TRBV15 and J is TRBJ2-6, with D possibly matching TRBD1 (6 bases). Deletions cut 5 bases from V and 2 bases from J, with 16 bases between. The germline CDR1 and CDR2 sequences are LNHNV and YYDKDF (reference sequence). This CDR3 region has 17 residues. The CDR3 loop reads CATSLLGSGAGANVLTF. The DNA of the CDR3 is TGTGCCACCAGCCTCTTAGGGTCAGGGGCTGGGGCCAACGTCCTGACTTTC. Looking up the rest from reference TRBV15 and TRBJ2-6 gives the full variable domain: DAMVIQNPRYQVTQFGKPVTLSCSQTLNHNVMYWYQQKSSQAPKLLFHYYDKDFNNEADTPDNFQSRRPNTSFCFLDIRSPGLGDTAMYLCATSLLGSGAGANVLTFGAGSRLTVL.

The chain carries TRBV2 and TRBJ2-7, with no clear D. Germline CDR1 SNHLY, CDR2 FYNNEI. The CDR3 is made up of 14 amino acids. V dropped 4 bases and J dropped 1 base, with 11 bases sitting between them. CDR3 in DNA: TGTGCCAGCAGTGTAGGCCTGACTTCCTACGAGCAGTACTTC. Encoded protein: CASSVGLTSYEQYF.

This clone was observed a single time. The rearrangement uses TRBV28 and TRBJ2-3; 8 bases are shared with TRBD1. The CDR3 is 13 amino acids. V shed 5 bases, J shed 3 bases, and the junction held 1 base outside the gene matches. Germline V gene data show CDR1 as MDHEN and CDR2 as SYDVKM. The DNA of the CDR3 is TGTGCCAGCAGTCGGACAGGGACAGATACGCAGTATTTT. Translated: CASSRTGTDTQYF.

The DNA of the CDR3 is TGTGCCAGTAGTATAACGATGGCCTCTGGAAACACCATATATTTT. It encodes CASSITMASGNTIYF. The V and J genes are TRBV19 and TRBJ1-3; D call uncertain. Trimming took off 2 bases at V and 0 bases at J, with 8 bases between the two ends. The germline CDR1 and CDR2 sequences are LNHDA and SQIVND (reference sequence). CDR3 size: 15 residues.

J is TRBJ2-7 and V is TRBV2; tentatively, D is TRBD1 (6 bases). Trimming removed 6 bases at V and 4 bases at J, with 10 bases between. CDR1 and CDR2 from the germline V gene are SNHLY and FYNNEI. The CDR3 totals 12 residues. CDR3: CASRRGSYEQYF. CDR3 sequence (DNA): TGTGCCAGCAGGAGGGGGTCTTACGAGCAGTACTTC.

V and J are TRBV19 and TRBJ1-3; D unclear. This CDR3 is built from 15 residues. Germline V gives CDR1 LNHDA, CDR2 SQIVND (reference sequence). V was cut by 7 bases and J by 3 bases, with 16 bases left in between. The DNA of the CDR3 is TGTGCCAGTACCCCCAGTGCCAGGAATGGAAACACCATATATTTT. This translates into CASTPSARNGNTIYF. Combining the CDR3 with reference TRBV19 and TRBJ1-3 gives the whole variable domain DGGITQSPKYLFRKEGQNVTLSCEQNLNHDAMYWYRQDPGQGLRLIYYSQIVNDFQKGDIAEGYSVSREKKESFPLTVTSAQKNPTAFYLCASTPSARNGNTIYFGEGSWLTVV.

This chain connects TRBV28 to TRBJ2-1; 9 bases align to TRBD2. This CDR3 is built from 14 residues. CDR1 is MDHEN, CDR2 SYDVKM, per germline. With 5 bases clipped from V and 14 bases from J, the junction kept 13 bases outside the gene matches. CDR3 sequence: CASSPVSAGGQEFF. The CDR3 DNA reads TGTGCCAGCAGTCCCGTTTCGGCGGGAGGGCAGGAGTTCTTC.

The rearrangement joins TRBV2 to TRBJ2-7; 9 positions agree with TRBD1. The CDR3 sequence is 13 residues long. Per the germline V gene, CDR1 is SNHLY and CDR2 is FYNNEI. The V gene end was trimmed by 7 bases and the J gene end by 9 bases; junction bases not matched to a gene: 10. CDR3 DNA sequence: TGTGCCAGCATTGGGGACAGGGACCGGGGGCAGTACTTC. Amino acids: CASIGDRDRGQYF.

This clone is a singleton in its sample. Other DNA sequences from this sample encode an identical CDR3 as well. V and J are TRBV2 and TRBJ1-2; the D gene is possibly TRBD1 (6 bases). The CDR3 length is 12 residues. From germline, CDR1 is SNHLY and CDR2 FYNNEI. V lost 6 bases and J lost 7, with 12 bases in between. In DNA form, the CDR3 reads TGTGCCAGCAGGGACAGTTGGATTGGCTACACCTTC. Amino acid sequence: CASRDSWIGYTF. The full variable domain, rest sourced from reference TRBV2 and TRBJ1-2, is EPEVTQTPSHQVTQMGQEVILRCVPISNHLYFYWYRQILGQKVEFLVSFYNNEISEKSEIFDDQFSVERPDGSNFTLKIRSTKLEDSAMYFCASRDSWIGYTFGSGTRLTVV.

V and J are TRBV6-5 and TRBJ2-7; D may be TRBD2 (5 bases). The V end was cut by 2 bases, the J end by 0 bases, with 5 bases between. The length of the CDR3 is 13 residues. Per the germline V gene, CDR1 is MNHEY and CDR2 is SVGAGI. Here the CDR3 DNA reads TGTGCCAGCAGTTACACTAGCTCCTACGAGCAGTACTTC. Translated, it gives CASSYTSSYEQYF.

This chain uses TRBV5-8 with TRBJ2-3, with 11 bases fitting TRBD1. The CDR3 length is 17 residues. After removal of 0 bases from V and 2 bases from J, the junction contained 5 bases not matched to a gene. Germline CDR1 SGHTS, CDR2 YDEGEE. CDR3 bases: TGTGCCAGCAGCTTGGCTAGGACAGGGGGCTTCACAGATACGCAGTATTTT. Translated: CASSLARTGGFTDTQYF.

The CDR3 spells CASTLSARVYEQFF. CDR3 DNA sequence: TGTGCCAGCACCCTTAGTGCCAGGGTATACGAGCAGTTCTTC. The rearrangement uses TRBV7-9 and TRBJ2-1; possible D gene TRBD1, 5 bases. The CDR3 runs 14 residues. Per the germline V gene, CDR1 is SEHNR and CDR2 is FQNEAQ (reference sequence). V was cut by 7 bases and J by 10 bases, with 20 bases left in between.

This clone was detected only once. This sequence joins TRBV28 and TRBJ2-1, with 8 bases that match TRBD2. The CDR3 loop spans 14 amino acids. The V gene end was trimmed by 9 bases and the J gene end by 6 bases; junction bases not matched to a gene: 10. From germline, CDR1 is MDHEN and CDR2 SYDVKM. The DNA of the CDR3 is TGTGCCAGTCGGCCGGGACTAGGGCCCAATGAGCAGTTCTTC. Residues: CASRPGLGPNEQFF.

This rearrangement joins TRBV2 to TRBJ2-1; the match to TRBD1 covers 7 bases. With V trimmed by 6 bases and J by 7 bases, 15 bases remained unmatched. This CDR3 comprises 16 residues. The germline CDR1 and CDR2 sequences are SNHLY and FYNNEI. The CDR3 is CASRGSTGARRNEQFF. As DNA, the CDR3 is TGTGCCAGCAGGGGTTCCACAGGGGCGAGGAGGAATGAGCAGTTCTTC.